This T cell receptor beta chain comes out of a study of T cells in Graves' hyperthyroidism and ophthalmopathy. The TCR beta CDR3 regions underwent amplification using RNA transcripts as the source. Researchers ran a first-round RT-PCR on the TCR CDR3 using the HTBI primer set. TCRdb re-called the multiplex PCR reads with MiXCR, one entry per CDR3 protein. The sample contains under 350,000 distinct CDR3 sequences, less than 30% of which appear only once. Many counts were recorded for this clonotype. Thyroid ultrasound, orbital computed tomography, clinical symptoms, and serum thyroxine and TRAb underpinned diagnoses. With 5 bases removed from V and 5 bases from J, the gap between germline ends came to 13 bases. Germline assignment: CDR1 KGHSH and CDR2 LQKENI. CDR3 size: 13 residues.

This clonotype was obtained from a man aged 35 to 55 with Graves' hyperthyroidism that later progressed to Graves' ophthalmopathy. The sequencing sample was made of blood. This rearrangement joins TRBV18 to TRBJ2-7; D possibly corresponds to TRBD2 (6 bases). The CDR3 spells CASSGRRDHEQYF. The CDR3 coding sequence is TGTGCCAGCTCAGGGAGGCGCGACCACGAGCAGTACTTC.